What follows are 8 T cell receptor beta chains derived from one specimen sequenced in a study of shared clonotypes between healthy human individuals. Assay used: immunoSEQ multiplex PCR; TCRdb lists only in-frame clones, some missing. The table includes millions of clones, around 95% detected once. The sample consisted of naive CD4+ T cells sorted from blood. The subset denotes: CD45RA+ positively selected. These receptors were obtained from a man in his late teens or twenties in good health.

This clone was detected once. The chain carries TRBV5-1 and TRBJ1-1; a possible D gene is TRBD1 (5 bases). There are 15 residues in the CDR3. The germline V gene has CDR1 SGHRS and CDR2 YFSETQ. V lost 1 base and J 1 base, leaving 11 bases between the germline ends. CDR3 bases: TGCGCCAGCAGCTTGCTCGCGAGGGGGAACACTGAAGCTTTCTTT. The encoded protein is CASSLLARGNTEAFF.

The J gene is TRBJ1-1, the V gene TRBV6-1, with D hard to call. The V gene's germline CDR1 is MNHNS and CDR2 SASEGT. The CDR3 length is 10 residues. The V end was cut by 3 bases, the J end by 4 bases, with 0 bases between. The CDR3 region has the DNA TGTGCCAGCAGTGACACTGAAGCTTTCTTT. Protein: CASSDTEAFF.

J is TRBJ2-7 and V is TRBV7-2; D not resolved. Germline values: CDR1 SGHTA, CDR2 FQGNSA. The CDR3 runs 12 residues. V shed 5 bases and J shed 7 bases, with 12 bases lying between them. CDR3 coding DNA: TGTGCCAGCAGCCATGCCTTGGGAGAGCAGTACTTC. It encodes CASSHALGEQYF.

This clone has only one observation. This chain connects TRBV5-1 to TRBJ2-1, with 10 bases identical to TRBD1. Germline V gives CDR1 SGHRS, CDR2 YFSETQ. J gave up 8 bases and V 0 bases, and 8 bases lay outside the gene matches. CDR3 length: 16 residues. The CDR3 loop is CASSLVGTGVWDEQFF. DNA for the CDR3: TGCGCCAGCAGCTTGGTAGGGACAGGGGTCTGGGATGAGCAGTTCTTC.

This chain connects TRBV4-1 to TRBJ2-1; 7 nucleotides line up with TRBD2. The CDR3 has 15 residues. Germline CDR1 reads MGHRA; CDR2 reads YSYEKL. V lost 3 bases, J lost 3 bases, and 5 bases stayed unmatched. The CDR3 loop is CASSQAASGYNEQFF. The CDR3 DNA follows: TGCGCCAGCAGCCAGGCGGCTAGCGGCTACAATGAGCAGTTCTTC.

The chain has TRBV5-4 and TRBJ2-5; D is possibly TRBD2 (6 bases). CDR1 and CDR2 from the germline V gene are SGHNT and YYREEE (reference sequence). The CDR3 length is 16 residues. Trimming pared 4 bases from V and 2 bases from J, leaving 18 bases between. CDR3 protein: CASSPAPLAGQETQYF. CDR3 sequence (DNA): TGTGCCAGCAGCCCTGCTCCCCTGGCGGGGCAAGAGACCCAGTACTTC.

This chain links TRBV6-4 with TRBJ2-1; the match to TRBD2 covers 11 bases. V lost 5 bases and J lost 6; bases outside the gene matches: 3. The germline gives CDR1 MRHNA, CDR2 SNTAGT. The CDR3 runs 14 residues. The CDR3 sequence is CASSRLAGRNEQFF. The CDR3 DNA is TGTGCCAGCAGTCGACTAGCGGGGCGCAATGAGCAGTTCTTC.

The chain recombines TRBV5-4 with TRBJ2-7; D is perhaps TRBD1 or TRBD2 (5 bases each). This CDR3 is built from 15 residues. Trimming left V 2 bases short and J 0 bases short, with 12 bases between. The V gene's germline CDR1 is SGHNT and CDR2 YYREEE (reference sequence). In nucleotides, the CDR3 is TGTGCCAGCAGCTTTATCGGGGACCTCTCCTACGAGCAGTACTTC. This sequence encodes CASSFIGDLSYEQYF.